This T cell receptor beta chain was profiled in a study of T cells in women clearing cervical HPV infection. Study information: Women with histologically confirmed HPV16-related CIN3 or worse, 2 with invasive cancer, served as cases.

Notes on this clone: Its cognate antigen is unknown. The observed sequence ends 3 residues before the CDR3 terminus, with the missing tail filled in from the germline J gene.

Genomic DNA, averaging around 1,200 ng per sample, yielded TCR beta CDR3 via immunoSEQ. Clones were read by immunoSEQ multiplex PCR, and TCRdb kept only the in-frame ones, dropping some. This repertoire includes tens of thousands of clones. The germline CDR1 and CDR2 sequences are SGHTA and FQGNSA. The CDR3 has 15 residues. Whole-study results and caveats: Richness plus V gene abundances separated cases from controls with AUC about 0.8. It is unknown whether associations predate infection; no effector/memory or HPV-specific sorting.

The chain is built from TRBV7-2 and TRBJ2-5; the D gene is possibly TRBD1 (5 bases). This sequence originates from a woman aged 18 to 75 with a cervical HPV16 infection that either progressed to CIN3+ or cleared (not recorded which). The sequenced sample was blood buffy coat. Incomplete CDR3 DNA: TGTGCCAGCAGCTTAGGAGGTTGGGGCACAGATACC. Translating gives CASSLGGWGTDT. The full CDR3 is CASSLGGWGTDTQYF.